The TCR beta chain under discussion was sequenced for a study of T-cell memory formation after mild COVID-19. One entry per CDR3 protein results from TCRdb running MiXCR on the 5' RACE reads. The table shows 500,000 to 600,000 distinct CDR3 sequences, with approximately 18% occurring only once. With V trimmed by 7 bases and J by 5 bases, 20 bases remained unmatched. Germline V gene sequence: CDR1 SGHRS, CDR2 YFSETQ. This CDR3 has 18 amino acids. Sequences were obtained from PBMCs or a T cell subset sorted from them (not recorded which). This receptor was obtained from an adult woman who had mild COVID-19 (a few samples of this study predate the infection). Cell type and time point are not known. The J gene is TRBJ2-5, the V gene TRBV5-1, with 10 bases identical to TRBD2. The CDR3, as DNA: TGCGCCAGCCGACCGGCCCCTACTAGCGGGAATTGGGTGGAGACCCAGTACTTC. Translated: CASRPAPTSGNWVETQYF.